The 4 T cell receptor beta chains presented below share a single source sample, sequenced in a study of T cells in tumors after PD-1 blockade. Sequenced by immunoSEQ multiplex PCR; TCRdb stores in-frame clones only, minus some. In the table there are more than 50,000 clones, about 74% of which are singletons. The input for sequencing was PBMCs, taken after anti-PD-1 treatment. Receptors were obtained from a human donor with basal cell carcinoma.

The chain has TRBV6-5 and TRBJ1-3; perhaps TRBD1 as D (5 bases). The germline CDR1 and CDR2 sequences are MNHEY and SVGAGI. The CDR3 sequence is 14 residues long. Trimming removed 7 bases from V and 2 bases from J, with 12 bases in between. The CDR3: CASNSGGAGNTIYF. Written as DNA, the CDR3 is TGTGCCAGCAACTCTGGGGGAGCTGGAAACACCATATATTTT.

By proportion, this clone is medium-sized. The V gene is TRBV7-9, the J gene TRBJ1-2; tentatively, D is TRBD1 (5 bases). Germline CDR1 is SEHNR and CDR2 is FQNEAQ (reference sequence). The CDR3 covers 11 residues. V was pared by 11 bases and J by 4 bases, with 11 bases between. The CDR3 nucleotides read TGTGCCGTAGGGGAAAGCTATGGCTACACCTTC. This gives the protein CAVGESYGYTF.

This clone came up a few times. The chain links TRBV18 to TRBJ1-2, with D unclear. The length of the CDR3 is 15 residues. Germline-derived CDR1 and CDR2 are KGHSH and LQKENI. Trimming pared 2 bases from V and 5 bases from J, leaving 15 bases between. The CDR3 nucleotides read TGTGCCAGCTCACCAGGGATTATCAAAGGGTATGGCTACACCTTC. It is translated as CASSPGIIKGYGYTF. Full variable domain (missing parts from reference TRBV18 and TRBJ1-2): NAGVMQNPRHLVRRRGQEARLRCSPMKGHSHVYWYRQLPEEGLKFMVYLQKENIIDESGMPKERFSAEFPKEGPSILRIQQVVRGDSAAYFCASSPGIIKGYGYTFGSGTRLTVV.

The rearrangement links TRBV6-5 to TRBJ2-7; TRBD1 matches at 7 bases. CDR3 length: 15 residues. J gave up 0 bases and V 7 bases, and 9 bases lay outside the gene matches. Germline V gives CDR1 MNHEY, CDR2 SVGAGI. The CDR3 DNA reads as TGTGCCAGCAAATTTGACAGGGACCCCTCCTACGAGCAGTACTTC. It codes for CASKFDRDPSYEQYF.